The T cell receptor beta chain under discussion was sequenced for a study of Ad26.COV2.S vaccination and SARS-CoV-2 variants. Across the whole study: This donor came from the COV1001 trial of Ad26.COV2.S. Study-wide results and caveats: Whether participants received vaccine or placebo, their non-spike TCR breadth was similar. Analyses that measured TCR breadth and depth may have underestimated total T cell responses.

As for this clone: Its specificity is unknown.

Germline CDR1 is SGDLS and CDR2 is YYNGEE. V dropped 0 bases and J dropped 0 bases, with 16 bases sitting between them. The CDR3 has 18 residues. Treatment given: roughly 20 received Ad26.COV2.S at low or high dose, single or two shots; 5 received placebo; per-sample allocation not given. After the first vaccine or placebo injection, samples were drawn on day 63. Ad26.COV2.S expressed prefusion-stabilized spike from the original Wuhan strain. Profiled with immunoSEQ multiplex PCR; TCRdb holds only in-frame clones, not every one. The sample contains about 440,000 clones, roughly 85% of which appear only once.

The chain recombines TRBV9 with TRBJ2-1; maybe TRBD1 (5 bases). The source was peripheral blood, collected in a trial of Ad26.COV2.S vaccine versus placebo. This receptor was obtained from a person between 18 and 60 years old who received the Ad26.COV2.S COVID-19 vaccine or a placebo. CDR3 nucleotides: TGTGCCAGCAGCGTAGAATCTCAGGGCGCGAGCTCCTACAATGAGCAGTTCTTC. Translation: CASSVESQGASSYNEQFF.